The 15 T cell receptor beta chains below all came from one sample that was sequenced in a study of blood T cells in healthy people across ages. With a J-beta primer mix and a sample-barcoded 5' primer, a second PCR ran roughly 7 to 11 cycles. TCRdb recomputed calls from the 5' RACE reads with MiXCR, one row per CDR3 protein. The repertoire holds roughly 500,000 distinct CDR3 sequences, roughly 28% seen once, with approximately 18% in the top ten. Sequencing was done on a sample of blood. These receptors were collected from a woman in her seventies in good health.

The chain joins TRBV7-9 to TRBJ1-1; perhaps TRBD1 as D (6 bases). CDR1 and CDR2 from the germline V gene are SEHNR and FQNEAQ (reference sequence). The V gene lost 5 bases and the J gene lost 5 bases, with 15 bases spanning the gap. This CDR3 has 14 amino acids. CDR3: CASSIPQGRTEAFF. The CDR3 DNA is TGTGCCAGCAGCATCCCTCAGGGGAGGACTGAAGCTTTCTTT. The whole variable domain, filled in from reference TRBV7-9 and TRBJ1-1, reads DTGVSQNPRHKITKRGQNVTFRCDPISEHNRLYWYRQTLGQGPEFLTYFQNEAQLEKSRLLSDRFSAERPKGSFSTLEIQRTEQGDSAMYLCASSIPQGRTEAFFGQGTRLTVV.

The CDR3 coding sequence is TGCAGCGTGGCGCCAGGGATCGAGACCCAGTACTTC. Translating gives CSVAPGIETQYF. The V call is TRBV29-1, the J call TRBJ2-5; D is perhaps TRBD1 (5 bases). V was trimmed by 6 bases and J by 5 bases, leaving 13 bases between them. The germline gives CDR1 SQVTM, CDR2 ANQGSEA. The CDR3 is 12 amino acids.

V gene TRBV18 combines with J gene TRBJ2-4, with 8 bases identical to TRBD1. V lost 4 bases and J lost 3; bases outside the gene matches: 8. CDR1 and CDR2 from the germline V gene are KGHSH and LQKENI. The CDR3 sequence is 16 residues long. The CDR3 region has the DNA TGTGCCAGCTCACTTCAGGGGGCGATGGACAAAAACATTCAGTACTTC. This encodes CASSLQGAMDKNIQYF.

This clonotype was counted a few times. This sequence joins TRBV19 and TRBJ1-4, with D perhaps matching TRBD1 (5 bases). V shed 3 bases and J shed 4 bases, with 6 bases lying between them. Looked up from germline, CDR1 is LNHDA and CDR2 is SQIVND (reference sequence). This CDR3 is 13 amino acids long. CDR3 amino acids: CASSMTVNEKLFF. The CDR3 DNA reads TGTGCCAGTAGTATGACAGTTAATGAAAAACTGTTTTTT.

A word on this clonotype: One end of the junction is discordant with germline, which a read error may explain. The chain links TRBV29-1 to TRBJ2-3, with D possibly being TRBD2 (6 bases). Germline V CDR1 and CDR2: SQVTM, ANQGSEA. This CDR3 spans 15 amino acids. CDR3 protein: CSVVIGGVVADTPYF. CDR3 sequence (DNA): TGCAGCGTTGTGATCGGCGGGGTCGTGGCAGATACGCCGTATTTT.

A few counts support this clonotype. The V gene is TRBV7-3, the J gene TRBJ1-4, with unresolved D. Germline CDR1 is SGHTA and CDR2 is FQGTGA. Trimming removed 5 bases at V and 3 bases at J, with 10 bases between. The CDR3 spans 14 residues. The CDR3 reads CASSPRGSNEKLFF. In DNA form, the CDR3 reads TGTGCCAGCAGCCCCCGGGGATCTAATGAAAAACTGTTTTTT.

This clonotype was seen a single time. This may stem from a read error, because a much larger clone lies one nucleotide away. V is TRBV7-9 and J is TRBJ2-1; no definite D call. The CDR3 covers 14 residues. Germline V gene lookup returns CDR1 SEHNR and CDR2 FQNEAQ (reference sequence). Between the trimmed V and J ends, which lost 1 base and 2 bases, there was a span of 6 bases. In DNA, the CDR3 is TGTGCCAGCAGCTTAGAGAGTGCCTACAATGAGCAGTTCTTC. Translation: CASSLESAYNEQFF. Full variable domain (missing parts from reference TRBV7-9 and TRBJ2-1): DTGVSQNPRHKITKRGQNVTFRCDPISEHNRLYWYRQTLGQGPEFLTYFQNEAQLEKSRLLSDRFSAERPKGSFSTLEIQRTEQGDSAMYLCASSLESAYNEQFFGPGTRLTVL.

This clonotype was seen only a few times. The chain joins TRBV5-6 to TRBJ2-5; D may be TRBD1 or TRBD2 (5 bases each). Germline CDR1 SGHDT, CDR2 YYEEEE. CDR3 length equals 13 residues. Trimming removed 4 bases from V and 4 bases from J, with 11 bases in between. CDR3: CASSTLGRETQYF. CDR3 DNA sequence: TGTGCCAGCAGCACCCTGGGACGAGAGACCCAGTACTTC.

The chain links TRBV9 to TRBJ1-5; 9 nucleotides line up with TRBD1. Per germline, CDR1 SGDLS and CDR2 YYNGEE. The CDR3 covers 19 residues. V lost 4 bases and J lost 1; bases outside the gene matches: 15. CDR3 sequence reads: CASSPREVWGQGSNQPQHF. CDR3 nucleotide sequence: TGTGCCAGCAGCCCCCGAGAGGTGTGGGGACAGGGAAGCAATCAGCCCCAGCATTTT.

The gene calls are TRBV6-2 or TRBV6-3 and TRBJ2-7, with TRBD2 as a possible D gene (7 bases). Trimming cost V 8 bases and J 6 bases, with 26 bases left between them. The germline V gene encodes CDR1 MNHEY and CDR2 SVGEGT. This CDR3 contains 16 residues. The CDR3 DNA reads TGTGCCAGCGTCCGGGGGGCCCAACAAAACCCCGGCGAGCAGTACTTC. The encoded protein is CASVRGAQQNPGEQYF.

This clonotype was counted a few times. The CDR3 DNA reads TGCAGTGCTAGAGGGACAGTCAACTATGGCTACACCTTC. This translates into CSARGTVNYGYTF. The chain combines TRBV20-1 with TRBJ1-2; D might be TRBD1 (6 bases). The length of the CDR3 is 13 residues. V lost 1 base and J 2 bases, leaving 8 bases between the germline ends. From germline, CDR1 is DFQATT and CDR2 SNEGSKA (reference sequence).

The genes are TRBV13 and TRBJ2-3; 13 nucleotides align to TRBD2. CDR1 is PRHDT, CDR2 FYEKMQ, per germline (reference sequence). The CDR3 sequence is 18 residues long. Germline trimming cut 0 bases from V and 12 bases from J; bases unmatched to any gene: 15. The CDR3 spells CASSLGGLAGAPESTQYF. In nucleotides, the CDR3 is TGTGCCAGCAGCTTAGGTGGACTAGCGGGGGCCCCCGAGAGTACCCAGTATTTT.

In its sample, this clonotype was seen a few times. The V gene is TRBV7-2, the J gene TRBJ1-2; 8 bases map to TRBD1. Per the germline V gene, CDR1 is SGHTA and CDR2 is FQGNSA. The CDR3 has 13 amino acids. V dropped 6 bases and J dropped 3; count of bases not matched to a gene: 3. Here the CDR3 reads CASRAGGYYGYTF. The CDR3 DNA sequence: TGTGCCAGCAGGGCAGGGGGCTACTATGGCTACACCTTC.

This clonotype was observed a few times. The CDR3, as DNA: TGCAGCGTTGCTGGCCTCATGAACACTGAAGCTTTCTTT. Its translation is CSVAGLMNTEAFF. This chain connects TRBV29-1 to TRBJ1-1; D not certain. This CDR3 has 13 amino acids. Deletions cut 4 bases from V and 0 bases from J, with 9 bases between. Germline values: CDR1 SQVTM, CDR2 ANQGSEA.

Concerning this clonotype itself: The junction shows a germline mismatch at one end, possibly a read error. The CDR3 nucleotides are TGTGCCTGCAGTGGAACTAGTGGAAACACCATATATTTT. Its translation is CACSGTSGNTIYF. The J gene is TRBJ1-3, the V gene TRBV3-1; D remains unclear. This CDR3 region has 13 residues. In germline, CDR1 is LGHDT, CDR2 YNNKEL (reference sequence).